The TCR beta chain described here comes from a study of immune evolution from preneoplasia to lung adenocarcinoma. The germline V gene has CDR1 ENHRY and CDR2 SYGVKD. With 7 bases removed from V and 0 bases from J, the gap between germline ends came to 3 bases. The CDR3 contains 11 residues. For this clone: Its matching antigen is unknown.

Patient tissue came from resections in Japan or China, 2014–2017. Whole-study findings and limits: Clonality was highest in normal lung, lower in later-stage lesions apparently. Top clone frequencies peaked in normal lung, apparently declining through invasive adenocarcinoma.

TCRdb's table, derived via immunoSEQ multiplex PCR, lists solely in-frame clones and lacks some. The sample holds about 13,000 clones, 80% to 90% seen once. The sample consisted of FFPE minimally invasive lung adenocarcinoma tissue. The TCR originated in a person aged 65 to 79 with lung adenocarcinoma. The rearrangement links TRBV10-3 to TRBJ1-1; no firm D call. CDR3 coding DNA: TGTGCCATCACGGTGAACACTGAAGCTTTCTTT. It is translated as CAITVNTEAFF.